A selection of T cell receptor beta chains follows, all from one sample in a study of T cell repertoires in cytomegalovirus infection. For these TCRs, the target antigens are not known. From the reads, TCRdb called clonotypes with MiXCR, one entry per CDR3 protein. The repertoire holds just over 450,000 distinct CDR3 sequences, with about two fifths as singletons. The sample consisted of cultured PBMCs, taken from culture after CMV antigen stimulation. These receptors originate from a human donor in good health (CMV status not recorded). Some clones in this sample may be carry-over from other donors' samples. Each CDR3 is given without its conserved first and last residue. Each record gives: J gene, V gene, CDR3 length, clone size, CDR3 protein. Where a row states a size, it is once, few, many or the class of an expanded clone; other rows omit it.

>TRBJ2-3|TRBV10-3|11|-
ATGGREGETQY
>TRBJ2-1|TRBV20-1|13|-
SARDRGGSYNEQF
>TRBJ2-7|TRBV24-1|13|-
ATSESPRSSYEQY
>TRBJ1-6|TRBV10-3|13|once
AISPGQGLNSPLH
>TRBJ2-3|TRBV7-2|12|many
ASSLELVTDTQY
>TRBJ1-4|TRBV27|13|-
ASSLMGGTNEKLF
>TRBJ2-7|TRBV27|15|-
ASSLSRTSGRIYEQY
>TRBJ2-1|TRBV2|10|-
ARRTLYNEQF
>TRBJ2-3|TRBV28|15|-
ASSAPGTSGSTDTQY
>TRBJ2-2|TRBV7-8|17|few
ASSLEGLAGGPRTGELF
>TRBJ2-1|TRBV6-1|13|few
ASSRTSGSINEQF
>TRBJ2-1|TRBV28|13|few
ASVEWGLAGNEQF
>TRBJ2-1|TRBV7-9|11|-
ASRIGSLNEQF
>TRBJ2-3|TRBV6-4|14|-
ASSESGGSKTDTQY
>TRBJ1-4|TRBV5-4|15|-
ATSTGGRGTANEKLF
>TRBJ1-3|TRBV6-5|13|-
ASSSDLHSGNTIY
>TRBJ1-2|TRBV12-3/TRBV12-4|12|-
ASSSGPFSYGYT
>TRBJ2-3|TRBV7-9|17|few
ASSHGLAGPFGRPDTQY
>TRBJ2-2|TRBV7-6|13|many
ASSLYNWGTGELF
>TRBJ2-3|TRBV12-3/TRBV12-4|13|-
ASHRDRVSTDTQY
>TRBJ1-2|TRBV6-8|15|few
ASTNYGLQQGIYGYT
>TRBJ1-1|TRBV6-2/TRBV6-3|11|few
ASSRPTGTEAF
>TRBJ2-2|TRBV27|12|few
ASRREGNTGELF
>TRBJ2-7|TRBV19|11|-
ASSIGYSYEQY
>TRBJ1-1|TRBV12-3/TRBV12-4|9|few
ASSPRAEAF
>TRBJ1-1|TRBV4-3|14|-
ASSQDGGIANTEAF
>TRBJ2-7|TRBV9|9|-
ASGTLLVQY
>TRBJ1-5|TRBV6-2/TRBV6-3|13|once
ASSYPSYSNQPQH
>TRBJ1-5|TRBV20-1|12|-
SARVGYSNQPQH
>TRBJ2-7|TRBV12-3/TRBV12-4|12|-
ASRIGQSSYEQY
>TRBJ2-7|TRBV7-2|11|-
ASSLSITASQY
>TRBJ2-5|TRBV6-2/TRBV6-3|14|few
ASSYSGRGDSSTQY
>TRBJ2-7|TRBV20-1|12|-
SAPGGTSYYEQY
>TRBJ2-3|TRBV7-6|11|-
ASSKGAGDTQY
>TRBJ2-5|TRBV4-1|14|once
ASSQPIRQGGETQY
>TRBJ1-1|TRBV12-3/TRBV12-4|15|few
ASSPSGTGGLNTEAF
>TRBJ2-5|TRBV19|14|-
ASSIDHVYKGETQY
>TRBJ2-7|TRBV7-2|10|few
ASRLREGEQY
>TRBJ2-1|TRBV12-3/TRBV12-4|11|-
ASSRGEAANRF
>TRBJ2-7|TRBV7-2|19|-
ASSLAGGPMGQGTSSYEQY
>TRBJ1-5|TRBV9|20|-
ASSVVPGQPTPAFYSNQPQH
>TRBJ1-2|TRBV5-6|10|-
ASSRGLYGYT
>TRBJ2-3|TRBV7-6|16|few
ASSRLASSSGGTDTQY
>TRBJ2-1|TRBV18|12|-
ASSLRDRGDEQF
>TRBJ2-3|TRBV12-3/TRBV12-4|13|few
ASSFTGGGTDTQY
>TRBJ1-2|TRBV7-9|11|-
ASSPRGGGGYT
>TRBJ2-1|TRBV10-3|15|-
AISVHGDPSGSNEQF
>TRBJ1-5|TRBV7-2|12|-
ASSLVANNQPQH
>TRBJ2-1|TRBV20-1|13|once
SASDRTSGRNEQF
>TRBJ2-5|TRBV10-2|15|once
ASSESHAGGLGETQY
>TRBJ2-3|TRBV6-1|12|few
ASGPGGGTDTQY
>TRBJ2-3|TRBV20-1|13|-
SAREGGGGTDTQY
>TRBJ2-2|TRBV4-1|15|-
ASSQDSGATNTGELF
>TRBJ1-4|TRBV7-9|13|-
ASSSWGQGGEKLF
>TRBJ2-7|TRBV6-5|14|-
ASSFADPKGAGEQY
>TRBJ1-5|TRBV19|12|few
ASSHQGSNQPQH
>TRBJ1-6|TRBV27|13|-
ASSLYALGNSPLH
>TRBJ2-1|TRBV18|12|once
ASSPLLGRHEQF
>TRBJ2-5|TRBV7-2|13|-
ASSLIGGIQETQY
>TRBJ2-1|TRBV6-2/TRBV6-3|10|-
ASRMRVGEQF